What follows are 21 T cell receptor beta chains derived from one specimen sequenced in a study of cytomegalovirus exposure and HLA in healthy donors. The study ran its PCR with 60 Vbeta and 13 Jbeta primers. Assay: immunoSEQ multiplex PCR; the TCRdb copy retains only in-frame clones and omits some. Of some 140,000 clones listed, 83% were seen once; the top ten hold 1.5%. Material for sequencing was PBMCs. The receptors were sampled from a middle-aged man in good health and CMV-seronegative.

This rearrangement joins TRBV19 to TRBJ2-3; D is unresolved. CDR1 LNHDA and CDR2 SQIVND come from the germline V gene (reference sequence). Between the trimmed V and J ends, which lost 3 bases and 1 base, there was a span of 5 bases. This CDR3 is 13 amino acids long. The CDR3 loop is CASSIPGTDTQYF. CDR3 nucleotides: TGTGCCAGTAGTATCCCCGGCACAGATACGCAGTATTTT.

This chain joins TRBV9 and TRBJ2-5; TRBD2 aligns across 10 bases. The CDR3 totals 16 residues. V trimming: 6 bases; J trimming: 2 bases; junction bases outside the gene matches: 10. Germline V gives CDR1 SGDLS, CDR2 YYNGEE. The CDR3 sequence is CASTYASGGEQETQYF. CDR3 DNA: TGTGCCAGCACCTATGCTAGCGGGGGAGAACAAGAGACCCAGTACTTC.

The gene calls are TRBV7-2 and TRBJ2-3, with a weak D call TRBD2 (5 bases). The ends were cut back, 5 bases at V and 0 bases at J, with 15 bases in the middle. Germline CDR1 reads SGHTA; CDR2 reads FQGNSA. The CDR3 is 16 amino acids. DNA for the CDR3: TGTGCCAGCAGCCTAATTTCTAGCCTGAGCACAGATACGCAGTATTTT. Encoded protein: CASSLISSLSTDTQYF.

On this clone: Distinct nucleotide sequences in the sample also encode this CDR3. The CDR3, as DNA: TGTGCCAGCAGCTTAGGGCCGACCTACGAGCAGTACTTC. This translates into CASSLGPTYEQYF. The chain combines TRBV11-1 with TRBJ2-7; no definite D call. Germline assignment: CDR1 SGHAT and CDR2 FQDESV (reference sequence). V lost 1 base and J lost 2, with 6 bases in between. CDR3 size: 13 residues.

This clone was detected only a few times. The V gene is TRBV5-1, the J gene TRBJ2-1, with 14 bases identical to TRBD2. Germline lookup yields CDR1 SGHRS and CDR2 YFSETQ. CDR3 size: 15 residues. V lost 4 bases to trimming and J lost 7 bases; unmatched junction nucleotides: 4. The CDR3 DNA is TGCGCCAGCAGCCTGACTAGCGGGGGGGTGAATGAGCAGTTCTTC. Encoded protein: CASSLTSGGVNEQFF.

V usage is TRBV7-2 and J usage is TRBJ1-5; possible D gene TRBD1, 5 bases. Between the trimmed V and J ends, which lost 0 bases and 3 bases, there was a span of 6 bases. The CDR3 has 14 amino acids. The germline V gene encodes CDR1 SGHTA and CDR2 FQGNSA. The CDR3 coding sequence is TGTGCCAGCAGCTTAGCAGGGGTCAATCAGCCCCAGCATTTT. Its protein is CASSLAGVNQPQHF.

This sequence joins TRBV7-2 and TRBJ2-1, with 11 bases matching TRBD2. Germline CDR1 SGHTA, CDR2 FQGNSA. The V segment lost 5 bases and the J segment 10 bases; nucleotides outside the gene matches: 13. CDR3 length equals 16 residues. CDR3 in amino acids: CASSTTGTSGSREQFF. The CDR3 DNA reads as TGTGCCAGCAGCACCACCGGGACTAGCGGCTCCAGGGAGCAGTTCTTC.

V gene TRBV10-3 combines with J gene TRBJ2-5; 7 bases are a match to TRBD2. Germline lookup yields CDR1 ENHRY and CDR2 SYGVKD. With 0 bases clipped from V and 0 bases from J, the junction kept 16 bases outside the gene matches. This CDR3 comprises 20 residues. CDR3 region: CAISESWLAGEKANQETQYF. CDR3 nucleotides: TGTGCCATCAGTGAGTCTTGGTTGGCGGGGGAGAAGGCAAACCAAGAGACCCAGTACTTC.

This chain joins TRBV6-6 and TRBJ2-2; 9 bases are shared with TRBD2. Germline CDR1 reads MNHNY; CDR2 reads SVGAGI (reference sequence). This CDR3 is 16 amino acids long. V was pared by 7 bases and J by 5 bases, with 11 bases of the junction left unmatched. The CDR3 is CASTDHSGRGTGELFF. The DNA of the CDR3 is TGTGCCAGCACCGACCATAGCGGGAGAGGGACCGGGGAGCTGTTTTTT.

The CDR3 region has the DNA TGCGCCAGCAGCTTGGTGGGACAGGGGGCGCGATGGACTGAAGCTTTCTTT. This codes for CASSLVGQGARWTEAFF. The rearrangement links TRBV5-1 to TRBJ1-1, with 12 bases aligning to TRBD1. The ends lost 0 bases at V and 5 bases at J; junction bases unmatched: 8. There are 17 residues in the CDR3. The germline gives CDR1 SGHRS, CDR2 YFSETQ. The complete variable domain, with remaining parts taken from reference TRBV5-1 and TRBJ1-1, reads KAGVTQTPRYLIKTRGQQVTLSCSPISGHRSVSWYQQTPGQGLQFLFEYFSETQRNKGNFPGRFSGRQFSNSRSEMNVSTLELGDSALYLCASSLVGQGARWTEAFFGQGTRLTVV.

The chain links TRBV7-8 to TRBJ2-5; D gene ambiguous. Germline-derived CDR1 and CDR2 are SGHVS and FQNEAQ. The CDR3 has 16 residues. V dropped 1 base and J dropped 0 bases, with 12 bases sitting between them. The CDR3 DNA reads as TGTGCCAGCAGCTTAGTTAGCAATTTGTACCAAGAGACCCAGTACTTC. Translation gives CASSLVSNLYQETQYF.

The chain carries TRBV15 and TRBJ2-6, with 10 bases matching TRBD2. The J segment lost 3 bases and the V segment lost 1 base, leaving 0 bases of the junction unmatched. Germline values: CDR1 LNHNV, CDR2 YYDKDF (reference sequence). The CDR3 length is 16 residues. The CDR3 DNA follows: TGTGCCACCAGCAGAGCTAGCGGGAGTGGGGCCAACGTCCTGACTTTC. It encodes CATSRASGSGANVLTF.

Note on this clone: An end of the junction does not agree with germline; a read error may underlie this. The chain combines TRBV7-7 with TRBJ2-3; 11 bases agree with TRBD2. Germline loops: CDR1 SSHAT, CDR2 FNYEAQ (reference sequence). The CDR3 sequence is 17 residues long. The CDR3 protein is CASSAGTSGWGTDTQYF. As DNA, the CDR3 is TGTGCTAGCAGCGCTGGGACTAGCGGATGGGGGACAGATACGCAGTATTTT.

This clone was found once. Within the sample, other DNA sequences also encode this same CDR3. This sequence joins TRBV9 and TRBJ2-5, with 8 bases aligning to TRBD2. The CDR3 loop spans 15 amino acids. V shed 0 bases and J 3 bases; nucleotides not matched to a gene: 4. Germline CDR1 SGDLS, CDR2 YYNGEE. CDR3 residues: CASSVGDSGKETQYF. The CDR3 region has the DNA TGTGCCAGCAGCGTAGGTGATAGCGGGAAAGAGACCCAGTACTTC.

This CDR3 reads CASSALAGGPGDNEQFF. CDR3 bases: TGCGCCAGCAGCGCTCTAGCGGGAGGGCCTGGCGACAATGAGCAGTTCTTC. The chain combines TRBV5-1 with TRBJ2-1, with 12 bases lining up with TRBD2. With 4 bases clipped from V and 5 bases from J, the junction kept 10 bases outside the gene matches. The CDR3 spans 17 residues. Germline V lookup: CDR1 SGHRS, CDR2 YFSETQ. The full variable domain, rest sourced from reference TRBV5-1 and TRBJ2-1, is KAGVTQTPRYLIKTRGQQVTLSCSPISGHRSVSWYQQTPGQGLQFLFEYFSETQRNKGNFPGRFSGRQFSNSRSEMNVSTLELGDSALYLCASSALAGGPGDNEQFFGPGTRLTVL.

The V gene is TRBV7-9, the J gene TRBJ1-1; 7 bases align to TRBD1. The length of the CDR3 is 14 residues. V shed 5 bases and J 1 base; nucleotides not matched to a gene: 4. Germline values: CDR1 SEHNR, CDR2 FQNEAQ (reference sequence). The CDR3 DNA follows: TGTGCCAGCAGCATCAGGGGGGAGAACACTGAAGCTTTCTTT. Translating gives CASSIRGENTEAFF.

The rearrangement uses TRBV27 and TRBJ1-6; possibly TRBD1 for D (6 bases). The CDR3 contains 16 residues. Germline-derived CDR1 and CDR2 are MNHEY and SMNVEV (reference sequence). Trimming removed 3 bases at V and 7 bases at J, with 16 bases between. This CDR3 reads CASSFSRGQRNSPLHF. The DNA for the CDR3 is TGTGCCAGCAGTTTTTCCAGGGGCCAGAGGAATTCACCCCTCCACTTT.

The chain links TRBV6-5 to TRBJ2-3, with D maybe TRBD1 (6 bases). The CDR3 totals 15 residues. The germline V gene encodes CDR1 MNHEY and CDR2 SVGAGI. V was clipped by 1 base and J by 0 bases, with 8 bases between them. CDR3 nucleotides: TGTGCCAGCAGTTACTACAGGGATAGCACAGATACGCAGTATTTT. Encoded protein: CASSYYRDSTDTQYF.

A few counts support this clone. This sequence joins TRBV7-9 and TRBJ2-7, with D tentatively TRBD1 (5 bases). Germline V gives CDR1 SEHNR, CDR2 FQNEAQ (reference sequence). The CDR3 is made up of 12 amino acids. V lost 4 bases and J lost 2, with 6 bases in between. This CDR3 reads CASSSGTYEQYF. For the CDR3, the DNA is TGTGCCAGCAGCTCAGGGACCTACGAGCAGTACTTC.

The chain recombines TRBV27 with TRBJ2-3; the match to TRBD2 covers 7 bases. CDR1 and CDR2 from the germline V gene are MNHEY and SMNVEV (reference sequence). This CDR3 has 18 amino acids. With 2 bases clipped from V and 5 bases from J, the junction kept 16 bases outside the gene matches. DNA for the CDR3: TGTGCCAGCAGTTTACCCGCCCCAGCGGGAACGGGAGGAGATACGCAGTATTTT. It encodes CASSLPAPAGTGGDTQYF.

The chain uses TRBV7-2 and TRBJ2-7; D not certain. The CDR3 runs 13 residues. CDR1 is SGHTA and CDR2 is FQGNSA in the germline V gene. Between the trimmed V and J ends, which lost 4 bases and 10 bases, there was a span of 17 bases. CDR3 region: CASSSRFPNRQYF. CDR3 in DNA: TGTGCCAGCAGCTCCAGGTTTCCCAACAGACAGTACTTC.